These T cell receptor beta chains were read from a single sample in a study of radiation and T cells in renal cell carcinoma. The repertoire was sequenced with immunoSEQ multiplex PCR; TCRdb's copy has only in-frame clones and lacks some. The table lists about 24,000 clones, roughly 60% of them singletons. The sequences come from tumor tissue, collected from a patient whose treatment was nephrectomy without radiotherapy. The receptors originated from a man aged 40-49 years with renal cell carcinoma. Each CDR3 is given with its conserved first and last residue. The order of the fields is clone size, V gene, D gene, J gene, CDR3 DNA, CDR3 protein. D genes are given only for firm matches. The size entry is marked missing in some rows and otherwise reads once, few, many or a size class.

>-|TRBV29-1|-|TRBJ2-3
TGCAGCGTTGACCCGGGTAGCACAGATACGCAGTATTTT
CSVDPGSTDTQYF
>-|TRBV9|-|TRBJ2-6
TGTGCCAGCAGCCCCCAACGTCGATCTGGGGCCAACGTCCTGACTTTC
CASSPQRRSGANVLTF
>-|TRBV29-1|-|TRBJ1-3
TGCAGCGTTGAAGAGGTCGCTGGAAACACCATATATTTT
CSVEEVAGNTIYF
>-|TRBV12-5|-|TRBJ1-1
TGTGCTAGTAACCAGGTCGGAGGCACTGAAGCTTTCTTT
CASNQVGGTEAFF
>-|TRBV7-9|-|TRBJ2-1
TGTGCCAGCAGCTTAGCGGGGTCTTACAATGAGCAGTTCTTC
CASSLAGSYNEQFF
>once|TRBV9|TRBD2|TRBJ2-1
TGTGCCAGCAGCTTTAGCGGGGGGACCTACAATGAGCAGTTCTTC
CASSFSGGTYNEQFF
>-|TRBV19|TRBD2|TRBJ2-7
TGTGCCAGTAGCCAGATAGCGGGAGGTAACAACGAGCAGTACTTC
CASSQIAGGNNEQYF
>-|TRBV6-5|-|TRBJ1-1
TGTGCCAGCAGTTACCGAGGGACCACTGAAGCTTTCTTT
CASSYRGTTEAFF
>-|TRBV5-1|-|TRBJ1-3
TGCGCCAGCAGCTCGAATCTGGGGGCGCGAGGAAACACCATATATTTT
CASSSNLGARGNTIYF
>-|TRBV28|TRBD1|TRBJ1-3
TGTGCCAGCAGAGGGACAGGGTCTGGAAACACCATATATTTT
CASRGTGSGNTIYF
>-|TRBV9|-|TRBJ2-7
TGTGCCAGCAGCGTAGAGGCCGCCAGCTCCTACGAGCAGTACTTC
CASSVEAASSYEQYF
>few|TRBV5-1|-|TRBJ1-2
TGCGCCAGCAGCGCGGACGGGGACTATGGCTACACCTTC
CASSADGDYGYTF
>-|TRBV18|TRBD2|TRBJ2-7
TGTGCCAGCTCACCCGCAATCGAAAGCGGGAGGGCCCTCTCCTACGAGCAGTACTTC
CASSPAIESGRALSYEQYF
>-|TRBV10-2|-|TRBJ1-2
TGCGCCAGTCAATCCGGGACGGCGAATGGCTACACCTTC
CASQSGTANGYTF
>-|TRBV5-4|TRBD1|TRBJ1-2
TGTGCCAGCAGTTACGCCCAGGGGGCCGGTGACTATGGCTACACCTTC
CASSYAQGAGDYGYTF
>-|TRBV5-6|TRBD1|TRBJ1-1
TGTGCCAGCAGTTTTAAGGACAGGATCTTCACTGAAGCTTTCTTT
CASSFKDRIFTEAFF
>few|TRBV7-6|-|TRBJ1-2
TGTGCCAGCAGCTCCAGGGATTTTGGCTACACCTTC
CASSSRDFGYTF
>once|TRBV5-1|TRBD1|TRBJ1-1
TGCGCCAGCAGCCCAGGACAGGGAGATGAAGCTTTCTTT
CASSPGQGDEAFF
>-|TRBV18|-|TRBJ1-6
TGTGCCAGCTCACCAGGCCAGGGTAATTCACCCCTCCACTTT
CASSPGQGNSPLHF
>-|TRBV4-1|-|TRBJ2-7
TGCGCCAGCAGCCTTGGAGGGGGGGCCTACGAGCAGTACTTC
CASSLGGGAYEQYF
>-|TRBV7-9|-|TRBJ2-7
TGTGCCAGCAGCTTCGGGGCCGCGGGTGGCGAGCAGTACTTC
CASSFGAAGGEQYF
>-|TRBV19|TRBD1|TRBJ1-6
TGTGCCAGTAGTTCTTTCCGGACAGGTGAAGGACCCCTCCACTTT
CASSSFRTGEGPLHF
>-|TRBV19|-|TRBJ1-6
TGTGCCAGTAGCCCGAGAAGCTATTCACCCCTCCACTTT
CASSPRSYSPLHF
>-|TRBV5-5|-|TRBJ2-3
TGTGCCAGCAGTTTTAGCGACACAGATACGCAGTATTTT
CASSFSDTDTQYF
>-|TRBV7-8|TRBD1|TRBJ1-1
TGTGCCAGCAGCCCGCGGGACAGGGGGGGTGCCACTGAAGCTTTCTTT
CASSPRDRGGATEAFF
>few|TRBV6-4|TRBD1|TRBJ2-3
TGTGCCAGCAGCGAAGGGACAGCTAGCACAGATACGCAGTATTTT
CASSEGTASTDTQYF
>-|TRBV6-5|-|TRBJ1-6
TGTGCCAGCAGCATTGACAGGAGAAATTCACCCCTCCACTTT
CASSIDRRNSPLHF
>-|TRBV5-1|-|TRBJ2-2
TGCGCCAGCAGCTCGGAGGGCACCGGGGAGCTGTTTTTT
CASSSEGTGELFF
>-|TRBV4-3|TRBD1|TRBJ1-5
TGCGCCAGCAGCCAAGAGACAGGGGTTCATCAGCCCCAGCATTTT
CASSQETGVHQPQHF
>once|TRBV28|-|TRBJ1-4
TGTGCCAGCAGTTTAAGGGGGGAGGGTGAAAAACTGTTTTTT
CASSLRGEGEKLFF
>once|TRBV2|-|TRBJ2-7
TGTGCCAGCAGTGAATACAGGACGGTGACCTACGAGCAGTACTTC
CASSEYRTVTYEQYF
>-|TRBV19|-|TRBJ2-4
TGTGCCAGTACCAAAACTCCGGGACAAGGAAACATTCAGTACTTC
CASTKTPGQGNIQYF
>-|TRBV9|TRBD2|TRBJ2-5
TGTGCCAGCAGCGTAGCGGAGCGGGGAGGGGAGACCCAGTACTTC
CASSVAERGGETQYF
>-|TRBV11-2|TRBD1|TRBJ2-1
TGTGCCAGCAGCTTAGCAGGGGGCGCCTACAATGAGCAGTTCTTC
CASSLAGGAYNEQFF
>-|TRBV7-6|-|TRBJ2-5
TGTGCCAGCAGCTTAGCTTGGACGGCCCTGGCGACCCAGTACTTC
CASSLAWTALATQYF
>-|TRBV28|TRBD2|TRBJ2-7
TGTGCCAGCAGTTCACGACTAGCGGGAGGGCACTACGAGCAGTACTTC
CASSSRLAGGHYEQYF
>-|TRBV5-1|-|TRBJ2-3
TGCGCCAGCAGAGCTCAGGGTAATCCAGATACGCAGTATTTT
CASRAQGNPDTQYF
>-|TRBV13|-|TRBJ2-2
TGTGCCAGCAGCCTTCTGAACACCGGGGAGCTGTTTTTT
CASSLLNTGELFF
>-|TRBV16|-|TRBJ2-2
TGTGCCAGCAGCCGGTCGAAAACCGGGGAGCTGTTTTTT
CASSRSKTGELFF
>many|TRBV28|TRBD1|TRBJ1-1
TGTGCCAGCAGTTTATACTTGGACAGGGGCGGTGAAGCTTTCTTT
CASSLYLDRGGEAFF
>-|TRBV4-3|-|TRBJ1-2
TGCGCCAGCAGCCCTAAAGCGGGGGGCTATGGCTACACCTTC
CASSPKAGGYGYTF
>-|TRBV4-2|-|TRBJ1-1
TGTGCCAGCAGCCAAGCCGGGGGGGCAGGGGACACTGAAGCTTTCTTT
CASSQAGGAGDTEAFF
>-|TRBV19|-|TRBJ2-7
TGTGCCACCTCAAGCGGACACCCCTACGAGCAGTACTTC
CATSSGHPYEQYF
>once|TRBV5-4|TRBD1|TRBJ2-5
TGTGCCAGCAGTCCAGGGGGCTCGGGGGAGACCCAGTACTTC
CASSPGGSGETQYF
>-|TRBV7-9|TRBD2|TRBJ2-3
TGTGCCAGCAGCGAAGCGGGAGGAACAGATACGCAGTATTTT
CASSEAGGTDTQYF
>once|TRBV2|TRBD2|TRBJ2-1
TGTGCCAGCAGAACGGGACTAGCGAATAAGTTCTTC
CASRTGLANKFF
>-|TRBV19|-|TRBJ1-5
TGTGCCAGTAGCCCCGTCCCAGGGTACGGTAGCAATCAGCCCCAGCATTTT
CASSPVPGYGSNQPQHF
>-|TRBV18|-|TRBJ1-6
TGTGCCAGCTCACCCCGTCGAAGGGATAATTCACCCCTCCACTTT
CASSPRRRDNSPLHF
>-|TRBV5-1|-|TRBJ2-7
TGCGCCAGCAGCCCCGGACACTCGAGCTCCTACGAGCAGTACTTC
CASSPGHSSSYEQYF